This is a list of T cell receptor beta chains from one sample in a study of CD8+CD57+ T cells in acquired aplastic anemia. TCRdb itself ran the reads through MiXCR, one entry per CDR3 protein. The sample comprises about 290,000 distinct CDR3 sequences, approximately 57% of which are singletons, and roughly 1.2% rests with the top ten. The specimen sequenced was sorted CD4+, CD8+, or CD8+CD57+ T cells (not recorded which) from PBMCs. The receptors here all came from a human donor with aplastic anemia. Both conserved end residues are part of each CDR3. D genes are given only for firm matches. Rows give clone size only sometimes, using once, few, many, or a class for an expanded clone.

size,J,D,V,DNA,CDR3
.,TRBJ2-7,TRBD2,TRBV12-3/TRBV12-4,TGTGCCAGCAGCTTTAGCGGGGCCTACGAGCAGTACTTC,CASSFSGAYEQYF
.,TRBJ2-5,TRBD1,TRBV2,TGTGCCAGCAGATACGGACAGGGGAACGGAGAGACCCAGTACTTC,CASRYGQGNGETQYF
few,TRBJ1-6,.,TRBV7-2,TGTGCCAGCAGCTTAGGGGTCGTTGGTTCACCCCTCCACTTT,CASSLGVVGSPLHF
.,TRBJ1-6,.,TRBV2,TGTGCCAGCAGTGACACAGGGCGACCCCTCCACTTT,CASSDTGRPLHF
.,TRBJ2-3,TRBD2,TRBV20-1,TGCAGTCCGAGCGGGGGGCGAACGGGAACGCAGTATTTT,CSPSGGRTGTQYF
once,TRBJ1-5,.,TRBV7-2,TGTGCCAGCAGCTCGTACGATAGTCAGCCCCAGCATTTT,CASSSYDSQPQHF
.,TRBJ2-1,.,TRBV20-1,TGCAGTGCTATGGACTCTTGGGAGTTCTTC,CSAMDSWEFF
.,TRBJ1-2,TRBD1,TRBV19,TGTGCCAGTAGTATTGGGACAGGGTCGGATGGCTACACCTTC,CASSIGTGSDGYTF
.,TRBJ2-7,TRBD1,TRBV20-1,TGCAGTGCTAGAGATCAGGGACAGTCCTCCTACGAGCAGTACTTC,CSARDQGQSSYEQYF
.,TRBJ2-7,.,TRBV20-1,TGCAGTGCTAGTATGTCCAGGGACCTTTCCTACGAGCAGTACTTC,CSASMSRDLSYEQYF
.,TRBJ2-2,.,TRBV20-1,TGCAGTGCTAAGATACGGAGTCCTAGCACCGGGGAGCTGTTTTTT,CSAKIRSPSTGELFF